The 10 T cell receptor beta chains given below trace back to one sample, sequenced in a study of blood T cell repertoires in COVID-19. Profiled with immunoSEQ multiplex PCR; TCRdb holds only in-frame clones, not every one. The data contain some 320,000 clones, 90% of them singletons. Sequenced: PBMCs or T cells enriched from blood (not recorded which). The receptors stem from a woman aged 25 to 39 who had been exposed to COVID-19.

The chain combines TRBV21-1 with TRBJ1-4; no check of the table's D call, TRBD1, against the DNA was made. TRBV21-1 is assigned pseudogene status. This CDR3 spans 16 amino acids. The CDR3 DNA reads TGTGCCAGCAGCAGTGGACAGGACTTGGTGGATGAAAAACTGTTTTTT. Translated: CASSSGQDLVDEKLFF.

The chain couples TRBV10-3 to TRBJ2-1, with TRBD2 matching 8 bases. The CDR3 runs to 17 residues. J was trimmed by 5 bases and V by 0 bases; bases with no gene match: 9. Germline V lookup: CDR1 ENHRY, CDR2 SYGVKD. In DNA, the CDR3 is TGTGCCATCAGTGAGTCCTACGGGGGGGCCGGGGACAATGAGCAGTTCTTC. Amino acid sequence: CAISESYGGAGDNEQFF.

The genes are TRBV25-1 and TRBJ2-5; D is unresolved. Germline V gene lookup returns CDR1 MGHDK and CDR2 SYGVNS. This CDR3 spans 15 amino acids. V lost 3 bases to trimming and J lost 1 base, with 12 bases between them. DNA for the CDR3: TGTGCCAGCAGTGATTTGGGCAGCATCCAAGAGACCCAGTACTTC. Translated: CASSDLGSIQETQYF.

CDR3 loop: CASSFFPGQGDEKLFF. CDR3 sequence (DNA): TGTGCCAGCAGCTTTTTTCCGGGACAGGGGGATGAAAAACTGTTTTTT. The chain joins TRBV5-5 to TRBJ1-4; the match to TRBD1 covers 11 bases. The length of the CDR3 is 16 residues. Germline assignment: CDR1 SGHKS and CDR2 YYEKEE (reference sequence). Germline trimming cut 2 bases from V and 6 bases from J; bases unmatched to any gene: 6.

This chain joins TRBV7-2 and TRBJ2-7; TRBD1 aligns across 10 bases. Per germline, CDR1 SGHTA and CDR2 FQGNSA. This CDR3 has 16 residues. J gave up 4 bases and V 1 base, and 7 bases lay outside the gene matches. CDR3 nucleotides: TGTGCCAGCAGCTTAGTGCTCGACAGGGGGCTTTACGAGCAGTACTTC. Translated, it gives CASSLVLDRGLYEQYF.

The gene calls are TRBV19 and TRBJ1-3, with a weak D call TRBD1 (6 bases). Germline V gives CDR1 LNHDA, CDR2 SQIVND (reference sequence). The ends were cut back, 7 bases at V and 4 bases at J, with 17 bases in the middle. CDR3 length: 15 residues. The CDR3 is CASTRLGTLGNTIYF. The DNA of the CDR3 is TGTGCCAGTACCAGATTGGGGACACTCGGAAACACCATATATTTT. Looking up the rest from reference TRBV19 and TRBJ1-3 gives the full variable domain: DGGITQSPKYLFRKEGQNVTLSCEQNLNHDAMYWYRQDPGQGLRLIYYSQIVNDFQKGDIAEGYSVSREKKESFPLTVTSAQKNPTAFYLCASTRLGTLGNTIYFGEGSWLTVV.

This chain links TRBV2 with TRBJ2-1; 9 bases are shared with TRBD2. With 4 bases clipped from V and 7 bases from J, the junction kept 8 bases outside the gene matches. CDR3 size: 15 residues. From germline, CDR1 is SNHLY and CDR2 FYNNEI. CDR3 coding DNA: TGTGCCAGCAGTGTGGGGCGGGGGGGCGGTAATGAGCAGTTCTTC. Translated, it gives CASSVGRGGGNEQFF.

The chain employs TRBV3-1 (or the pseudogene TRBV3-2) and TRBJ1-2; D is perhaps TRBD1 (5 bases). Germline V lookup: CDR1 LGHDT, CDR2 YNNKEL (reference sequence). The length of the CDR3 is 14 residues. The V and J ends lost 5 bases and 4 bases respectively, with 14 bases between them. The CDR3 region has the DNA TGTGCCAGCAGCGCCCCGACAGACCTCTATGGCTACACCTTC. Protein: CASSAPTDLYGYTF.

V gene TRBV5-1 combines with J gene TRBJ2-1; 9 bases are shared with TRBD1. There are 13 residues in the CDR3. The V and J ends lost 3 bases and 10 bases, in that order; junction bases with no gene match: 5. CDR1 SGHRS and CDR2 YFSETQ come from the germline V gene. In DNA, the CDR3 is TGCGCCAGCAGCTGGGGACAGGGAAGAGAGCAGTTCTTC. Amino acid sequence: CASSWGQGREQFF.

CDR3 sequence (DNA): TGCGCCAGCAGGGATGTCGGGGGGCGGACCAATGAGCAGTTCTTC. Its translation: CASRDVGGRTNEQFF. The genes are TRBV5-1 and TRBJ2-1; the D gene is possibly TRBD2 (7 bases). The CDR3 consists of 15 residues. Germline V gene data show CDR1 as SGHRS and CDR2 as YFSETQ. Trimming left V 5 bases short and J 6 bases short, with 18 bases between.